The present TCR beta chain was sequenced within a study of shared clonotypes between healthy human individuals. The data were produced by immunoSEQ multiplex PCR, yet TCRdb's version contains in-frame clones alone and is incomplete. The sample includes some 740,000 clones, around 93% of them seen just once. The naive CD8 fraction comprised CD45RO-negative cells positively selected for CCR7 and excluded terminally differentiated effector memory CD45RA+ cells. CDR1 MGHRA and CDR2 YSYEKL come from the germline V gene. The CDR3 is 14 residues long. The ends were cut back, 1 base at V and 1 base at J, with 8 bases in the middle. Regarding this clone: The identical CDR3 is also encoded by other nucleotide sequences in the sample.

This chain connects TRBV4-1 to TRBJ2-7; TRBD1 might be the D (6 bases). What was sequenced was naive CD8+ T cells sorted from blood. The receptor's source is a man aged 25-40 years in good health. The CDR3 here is CASSQARGSYEQYF. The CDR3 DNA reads TGCGCCAGCAGCCAAGCCAGGGGTTCCTACGAGCAGTACTTC.